These 20 T cell receptor beta chains were sequenced from one sample in a study of human T cells and chemical hapten exposure. MiXCR, run by TCRdb on the RACE reads, gives a single entry per CDR3 protein. The repertoire has over 65,000 distinct CDR3 sequences, around 10% of them found once; the top ten carry approximately 1.5%. The time point denotes: patch test 3, about 24 weeks after DPC sensitization. The treatment denotes: therapeutic diphenylcyclopropenone sensitization with weekly scalp DPC. The source was whole blood, collected in connection with sensitization to the hapten diphenylcyclopropenone (DPC). The receptor set was obtained from a woman between 50 and 59 years old with alopecia areata. Some clones in this sample may be carry-over from other donors' samples.

Many counts were recorded for this clonotype. CDR3 sequence: CASSPPTGELFF. The CDR3 bases are TGTGCCAGCAGCCCACCCACCGGGGAGCTGTTTTTT. The chain couples TRBV7-8 to TRBJ2-2; D call uncertain. Deletions cut 5 bases from V and 4 bases from J, with 5 bases between. The V gene's germline CDR1 is SGHVS and CDR2 FQNEAQ. This CDR3 is 12 amino acids long.

V usage is TRBV20-1 and J usage is TRBJ2-1; 11 bases match TRBD2. With 6 bases clipped from V and 2 bases from J, the junction kept 6 bases outside the gene matches. The CDR3 sequence is 15 residues long. Germline V gives CDR1 DFQATT, CDR2 SNEGSKA (reference sequence). CDR3 amino acids: CSARRLAGPYNEQFF. The DNA for the CDR3 is TGCAGTGCGAGACGACTAGCGGGACCCTACAATGAGCAGTTCTTC.

This clonotype has a handful of counts. The chain is built from TRBV28 and TRBJ1-2; D ambiguous. CDR3 length: 13 residues. Trimming took 2 bases from V and 4 from J, leaving 8 bases between them. CDR1 and CDR2 from the germline V gene are MDHEN and SYDVKM. The CDR3 reads CASSLPTPYGYTF. CDR3 DNA sequence: TGTGCCAGCAGTTTACCTACCCCCTATGGCTACACCTTC.

This chain joins TRBV5-5 and TRBJ1-2, with a tentative D call TRBD1 (5 bases). The CDR3 totals 15 residues. V was clipped by 0 bases and J by 1 base, with 10 bases between them. Germline V gene lookup returns CDR1 SGHKS and CDR2 YYEKEE (reference sequence). The CDR3 nucleotides read TGTGCCAGCAGCTTGGGGCCCGGGGGTAACTATGGCTACACCTTC. The encoded protein is CASSLGPGGNYGYTF.

This clonotype was seen more than once but under ten times. The chain couples TRBV18 to TRBJ2-3; 7 nucleotides agree with TRBD2. The junction had 10 bases not matched to a gene; V was cut back by 3 bases and J by 1 base. The CDR3 consists of 17 residues. Germline V gene lookup returns CDR1 KGHSH and CDR2 LQKENI. The DNA of the CDR3 is TGTGCCAGCTCACCGAGGAATATTCGGGGGGGCACAGATACGCAGTATTTT. This gives the protein CASSPRNIRGGTDTQYF.

V is TRBV6-6 and J is TRBJ2-7, with D possibly being TRBD2 (5 bases). V was trimmed by 4 bases and J by 4 bases, leaving 14 bases between them. Germline loops: CDR1 MNHNY, CDR2 SVGAGI (reference sequence). This CDR3 is built from 14 residues. The CDR3 nucleotides read TGTGCCAGCAGTTCGATGAGGGAAGGATACGAGCAGTACTTC. Its translation is CASSSMREGYEQYF.

This clonotype showed up many times. V usage is TRBV7-2 and J usage is TRBJ2-1; D is uncertain. The length of the CDR3 is 14 residues. Between the trimmed V and J ends, which lost 1 base and 6 bases, there was a span of 10 bases. CDR1 is SGHTA and CDR2 is FQGNSA in the germline V gene. The CDR3 DNA reads TGTGCCAGCAGCTTAGAACGGTCGACCAATGAGCAGTTCTTC. It translates to CASSLERSTNEQFF.

This clonotype was counted ten times or more. J is TRBJ2-7 and V is TRBV28; TRBD1 matches at 9 bases. The length of the CDR3 is 15 residues. Trimming cost V 6 bases and J 2 bases; bases outside gene matches: 8. Germline V gene sequence: CDR1 MDHEN, CDR2 SYDVKM. The CDR3 protein is CASRGTGTGTYEQYF. For the CDR3, the DNA is TGTGCCAGCAGGGGGACCGGGACAGGGACCTACGAGCAGTACTTC.

The rearrangement links TRBV12-5 to TRBJ2-3; D remains unclear. V gave up 1 base and J gave up 0 bases, with 11 bases separating them. This CDR3 spans 16 amino acids. CDR1 is LGHNT and CDR2 is FRNRAP in the germline V gene. CDR3 sequence reads: CASGLALKPSTDTQYF. The CDR3, as DNA: TGTGCTAGTGGTTTGGCACTGAAGCCGAGCACAGATACGCAGTATTTT.

This clonotype has only a few counts. V is TRBV5-4 and J is TRBJ2-1; TRBD1 matches at 9 bases. There are 17 residues in the CDR3. Per germline, CDR1 SGHNT and CDR2 YYREEE (reference sequence). The ends lost 2 bases at V and 9 bases at J; junction bases unmatched: 15. The CDR3 bases are TGTGCCAGCAGCTTAGGCTCCGGGACAGGGTTTCTGGGTGAGCAGTTCTTC. Residues: CASSLGSGTGFLGEQFF.

This clonotype was recorded at least ten times. The chain recombines TRBV3-1 with TRBJ2-7; D is perhaps TRBD1 (7 bases). The germline gives CDR1 LGHDT, CDR2 YNNKEL (reference sequence). The CDR3 contains 15 residues. V lost 4 bases, J lost 6 bases, and 19 bases lay in between. DNA of the CDR3: TGTGCCAGCAGCCTCTCCCTCGCAGGGGGGAGCGAGCAGTACTTC. Translating it yields CASSLSLAGGSEQYF.

This clonotype was counted many times. The chain carries TRBV12-5 and TRBJ1-3; 10 bases align to TRBD1. Germline V gene lookup returns CDR1 LGHNT and CDR2 FRNRAP. This CDR3 spans 20 amino acids. V was pared by 1 base and J by 2 bases, with 14 bases of the junction left unmatched. CDR3 in DNA: TGTGCTAGTGGTTTGGCTTTGACAGGGGGCGGGAAAGGGACTGGAAACACCATATATTTT. Protein product: CASGLALTGGGKGTGNTIYF.

This clonotype was detected many times. The V call is TRBV29-1, the J call TRBJ2-1; 9 bases align to TRBD2. The J segment lost 0 bases and the V segment lost 8 bases, leaving 5 bases of the junction unmatched. This CDR3 is 14 amino acids long. CDR1 is SQVTM, CDR2 ANQGSEA, per germline. The CDR3 region is CSSLAGNSYNEQFF. CDR3 in DNA: TGCAGCTCTCTAGCGGGGAACTCCTACAATGAGCAGTTCTTC.

CDR3 protein: CASSLGGGRAPDTQYF. In DNA form, the CDR3 reads TGTGCCAGCAGCTTAGGTGGCGGGAGGGCCCCGGATACGCAGTATTTT. The chain employs TRBV7-6 and TRBJ2-3; 9 bases line up with TRBD2. Looked up from germline, CDR1 is SGHVS and CDR2 is FNYEAQ. J lost 6 bases, V lost 1 base, and 8 bases had no gene match. CDR3 length equals 16 residues.

This clonotype came up a few times. The chain combines TRBV7-8 with TRBJ2-1; 7 bases fit TRBD1. Germline CDR1 SGHVS, CDR2 FQNEAQ. Unmatched junction bases numbered 1, after V lost 2 bases and J lost 0 bases. The CDR3 extends over 15 amino acids. In DNA form, the CDR3 reads TGTGCCAGCAGCTTAAGACAGGGCTCCTACAATGAGCAGTTCTTC. Its translation: CASSLRQGSYNEQFF.

The V gene is TRBV7-6, the J gene TRBJ2-5, with D possibly matching TRBD2 (6 bases). Trimming took off 3 bases at V and 1 base at J, with 9 bases between the two ends. The CDR3 is made up of 14 amino acids. Germline CDR1 and CDR2: SGHVS and FNYEAQ. The CDR3 DNA follows: TGTGCCAGCAGCTTGCTAGCGCCCCAAGAGACCCAGTACTTC. It is translated as CASSLLAPQETQYF. Full variable domain (remainder filled in from reference TRBV7-6 and TRBJ2-5): GAGVSQSPRYKVTKRGQDVALRCDPISGHVSLYWYRQALGQGPEFLTYFNYEAQQDKSGLPNDRFSAERPEGSISTLTIQRTEQRDSAMYRCASSLLAPQETQYFGPGTRLLVL.

Only a few counts were recorded for this clonotype. The chain is built from TRBV10-3 and TRBJ2-1, with no clear D. Germline CDR1 reads ENHRY; CDR2 reads SYGVKD. The CDR3 totals 12 residues. V lost 1 base, J lost 8 bases, and 6 bases lay in between. Here the CDR3 DNA reads TGTGCCATCAGTGAGTACGAAGATGAGCAGTTCTTC. Translation gives CAISEYEDEQFF.

V usage is TRBV11-2 and J usage is TRBJ1-6; D remains unclear. CDR1 and CDR2 from the germline V gene are SGHAT and FQNNGV. Trimming cost V 0 bases and J 9 bases, with 15 bases left between them. This CDR3 is 16 amino acids long. The CDR3 DNA sequence: TGTGCCAGCAGCTTAGATCCAAGCCTTCTTACTTCACCCCTCCACTTT. This gives the protein CASSLDPSLLTSPLHF. The full variable domain, rest sourced from reference TRBV11-2 and TRBJ1-6, is EAGVAQSPRYKIIEKRQSVAFWCNPISGHATLYWYQQILGQGPKLLIQFQNNGVVDDSQLPKDRFSAERLKGVDSTLKIQPAKLEDSAVYLCASSLDPSLLTSPLHFGNGTRLTVT.

About this clonotype: A clone one base away is much larger, so this may be a read error. The V and J genes are TRBV18 and TRBJ2-1; 7 bases agree with TRBD1. Looked up from germline, CDR1 is KGHSH and CDR2 is LQKENI. This CDR3 contains 13 residues. CDR3: CTSSPDRVNEQFF. The CDR3 nucleotides are TGTACCAGCTCACCCGACAGGGTGAATGAGCAGTTCTTC.

This sequence joins TRBV5-1 and TRBJ2-2; D not resolved. V lost 7 bases, J lost 4 bases, and 11 bases lay in between. Per germline, CDR1 SGHRS and CDR2 YFSETQ. The CDR3 totals 13 residues. The CDR3 sequence is CASHQASTGELFF. Here the CDR3 DNA reads TGCGCCAGCCACCAGGCTTCCACCGGGGAGCTGTTTTTT.